The present T cell receptor (beta chain) was sequenced within a study of memory CD4+ T cells and cytomegalovirus serostatus. Notes on the study in general: Suggested: most of the CMV-linked TCR signature lies in CD4+ memory cells. Of 150 to 200 reported CMV TCRbeta sequences, 60 to 85 were found in memory CD4+ repertoires.

Generated by immunoSEQ multiplex PCR, the TCRdb table keeps only in-frame clones and is missing some. This table holds nearly 50,000 clones, just under 80% found once. Single viable CD3+CD4+CD8-CD45RO+ cells were sorted as the memory CD4+ T cells. Serum IgG to CMV pp150, pp28, p38 and p52 defined serostatus. CDR1 is MNHNS, CDR2 SASEGT, per germline. The CDR3 has 16 amino acids. V was pared by 4 bases and J by 4 bases, with 20 bases between. A remark on this clone: Its antigen is undetermined.

This receptor was taken from an adult in good health and CMV-seronegative. Sequencing used memory CD4+ T cells from blood. The rearrangement uses TRBV6-1 and TRBJ2-7; D not resolved. CDR3 in DNA: TGTGCCAGCAGTGGGGATTCTGACGAGATCAGGTACGAGCAGTACTTC. Translated: CASSGDSDEIRYEQYF.